This note documents a single T cell receptor beta chain sequence. The data were obtained in a study of blood T cells in healthy people across ages. It was with a sample-barcoded 5' primer and a J-beta primer mix that a second PCR of roughly 6 to 12 cycles was run. Each CDR3 protein gets one entry after TCRdb re-called the 5' RACE reads with MiXCR. The table lists over 300,000 distinct CDR3 sequences, 45% to 60% of them singletons. CDR3 length: 15 residues. Trimming took off 1 base at V and 0 bases at J, with 10 bases between the two ends. The germline V gene has CDR1 LGHDT and CDR2 YNNKEL (reference sequence).

The clonotype was recovered from a man in his 60s in good health. The chain joins TRBV3-1 to TRBJ2-7; D remains ambiguous. Sequenced sample: blood. CDR3 nucleotides: TGTGCCAGCAGCCAAGTACCCGGAAGCTCCTACGAGCAGTACTTC. This translates into CASSQVPGSSYEQYF.